The rows below give T cell receptor beta chains drawn from one sample of a study of T cell responses to AZD1222 COVID-19 vaccine. Clones were read by immunoSEQ multiplex PCR, and TCRdb kept only the in-frame ones, dropping some. The table includes 55,000 to 65,000 clones, about three quarters detected once. The material sequenced was peripheral blood, taken 28 days after the second AZD1222 dose. Receptors originate from an adult who received the AZD1222 COVID-19 vaccine. Both conserved end residues are trimmed from each CDR3.

J | V | CDR3
TRBJ2-7 | TRBV15 | ATSRDLAGHKY
TRBJ1-5 | TRBV7-3 | ASSLKGDQPQH
TRBJ2-1 | TRBV20-1 | SASSGGLNEQF
TRBJ2-3 | TRBV6-5 | ASSESYTQY
TRBJ2-5 | TRBV5-1 | ASSLAEMKGLGPQY
TRBJ2-7 | TRBV7-8 | ASSFGHILYEQY
TRBJ1-2 | TRBV28 | ATLRRQGLVFYGYT
TRBJ1-2 | TRBV14 | ASSQVGGWGYT
TRBJ1-2 | TRBV4-3 | ASSPGQTRGGYT
TRBJ1-5 | TRBV7-2 | ASSLAPDQPQH
TRBJ1-2 | TRBV28 | ASTKSANYGYT
TRBJ1-3 | TRBV6-5 | ASSYGVLRSGNTIY
TRBJ2-5 | TRBV11-3 | ASSLGSGYQETQY
TRBJ2-7 | TRBV6-5 | ASSYGSGSSYEQY
TRBJ1-1 | TRBV3-1/TRBV3-2 | ASSQGVAVNTEAF
TRBJ2-7 | TRBV5-6 | ASSLQGISYEQY
TRBJ1-3 | TRBV9 | ASSGAPTGLGSGNTIY
TRBJ1-5 | TRBV19 | ATSRTTGGNQPQH
TRBJ2-3 | TRBV12-5 | ASGLDGLAGDTQY
TRBJ1-4 | TRBV28 | ASSPTTGGDEKLF
TRBJ1-1 | TRBV11-3 | ASSLYTEAF
TRBJ1-1 | TRBV7-8 | ASSPGQGAF
TRBJ1-5 | TRBV2 | ASSAGGRSDSNQPQH
TRBJ1-2 | TRBV5-6 | ASTKGGPRGYT
TRBJ1-1 | TRBV11-2 | ASSFSLGVNTEAF
TRBJ1-2 | TRBV18 | ASSPDESDGYT
TRBJ1-3 | TRBV21-1 | ASSKGKPGFSGSTIY
TRBJ1-3 | TRBV5-1 | ASSLAGLGNTIY
TRBJ2-7 | TRBV19 | ATATGVAREQY
TRBJ2-4 | TRBV18 | ASSLIGGAENIQY
TRBJ2-1 | TRBV7-6 | ASSLEPKHPGTSGVREQF
TRBJ2-5 | TRBV4-2 | ASSQSSGEGETQY
TRBJ2-2 | TRBV5-1 | ASSLGGHTNTGELF
TRBJ1-1 | TRBV6-5 | ASSYSAGNTEAF
TRBJ1-2 | TRBV28 | ASSLRGVGAYT
TRBJ1-4 | TRBV2 | ASSEPRTGGDEKLF
TRBJ1-2 | TRBV5-1 | ASSLGLGQGVDGYT
TRBJ2-1 | TRBV27 | ASRLYGQGSYNEQF
TRBJ1-1 | TRBV18 | ASSPTINTEAF
TRBJ2-1 | TRBV5-5 | ASSRLLVSEQF
TRBJ2-2 | TRBV15 | ATSTSLAGAGELF
TRBJ2-5 | TRBV6-2/TRBV6-3 | ASSYGEGAWQETQY
TRBJ1-1 | TRBV10-3 | AIRGTSGEAF
TRBJ2-5 | TRBV7-9 | ASSRETQY
TRBJ1-4 | TRBV9 | ASSVGGTGSNEKLF
TRBJ2-5 | TRBV6-5 | ASSYSTSGGQETQY
TRBJ2-6 | TRBV6-2/TRBV6-3 | ASSYGLATISGANVLT
TRBJ1-5 | TRBV6-6 | ASSQDRDQPQH
TRBJ2-7 | TRBV29-1 | SVEQGGEQY
TRBJ1-5 | TRBV2 | ASSAQTGGGQPQH
TRBJ1-6 | TRBV19 | ASSIGPPGQYNSPLH
TRBJ2-1 | TRBV6-5 | ASSYRGIEQF
TRBJ2-1 | TRBV5-1 | ASDSGGEYNEQF
TRBJ1-4 | TRBV28 | ASSADINEKLF
TRBJ2-3 | TRBV4-2 | ASSQDQASGGGTDTQY
TRBJ2-2 | TRBV6-6 | ASSRRFPGELF
TRBJ2-3 | TRBV9 | ASSSRGGTSTDTQY
TRBJ1-4 | TRBV29-1 | SVGGAGNEKLF
TRBJ1-2 | TRBV3-1/TRBV3-2 | ASSQDSNYGYT
TRBJ2-3 | TRBV28 | ASSLQGLTDTQY